This TCR beta chain was sequenced for a study of T-cell memory formation after mild COVID-19. Study-wide background: The TCR clusters were mostly specific to one donor. Study-level results: The study found contracting CD4+ clones mainly in CM and EM and contracting CD8+ clones in EMRA.

This clonotype was picked up a small number of times. The antigen is undetermined. A 5'RACE reaction primed in the constant segment made cDNA libraries of TCR alpha and TCR beta, and these carried sample barcodes and UMIs. Using its own MiXCR run on the 5' RACE reads, TCRdb lists one record per CDR3 protein. The table shows roughly 450,000 distinct CDR3 sequences, with 18% occurring only once. V was cut by 1 base and J by 2 bases, with 9 bases left in between. In germline, CDR1 is SGHTA, CDR2 FQGNSA. The CDR3 consists of 15 residues. The chain carries TRBV7-2 and TRBJ1-5; weak D call: TRBD1 (6 bases). This clonotype was obtained from an adult woman who had mild COVID-19 (a few samples of this study predate the infection). Cell type and time point are not known. The specimen was PBMCs or a T cell subset sorted from them (not recorded which). The CDR3 DNA is TGTGCCAGCAGCTTAGGTCCAGGGGGCAATCAGCCCCAGCATTTT. Residues: CASSLGPGGNQPQHF.